One and the same sample provided the 19 T cell receptor beta chains below, sequenced in a study of cytomegalovirus exposure and HLA in healthy donors. The PCR employed 60 Vbeta primers together with 13 Jbeta primers. Method: immunoSEQ multiplex PCR; TCRdb's copy keeps in-frame clones and lacks some. The sample has roughly 150,000 clones, around 75% seen once. The sample was PBMCs. These receptors were obtained from a man aged 35 to 55 in good health and CMV-seronegative.

The chain couples TRBV5-5 to TRBJ2-3; 11 bases fit TRBD1. J gave up 5 bases and V 1 base, and 6 bases lay outside the gene matches. Germline V gives CDR1 SGHKS, CDR2 YYEKEE (reference sequence). The CDR3 contains 16 residues. This chain's CDR3 is CASSLSGQGVEDTQYF. The CDR3 region has the DNA TGTGCCAGCAGCTTGTCGGGACAGGGGGTCGAAGATACGCAGTATTTT.

The V gene is TRBV9, the J gene TRBJ2-7, with D maybe TRBD2 (7 bases). From germline, CDR1 is SGDLS and CDR2 YYNGEE. The CDR3 is made up of 16 amino acids. V shed 4 bases and J shed 2 bases, with 19 bases lying between them. The CDR3 DNA reads as TGTGCCAGCAGCCGCTCATCGGGGGGCTGGACCTACGAGCAGTACTTC. The encoded protein is CASSRSSGGWTYEQYF. The entire variable domain, with the rest obtained from reference TRBV9 and TRBJ2-7, is as follows: DSGVTQTPKHLITATGQRVTLRCSPRSGDLSVYWYQQSLDQGLQFLIQYYNGEERAKGNILERFSAQQFPDLHSELNLSSLELGDSALYFCASSRSSGGWTYEQYFGPGTRLTVT.

The count of this clone is one. V and J are TRBV18 and TRBJ1-5; possibly TRBD1 for D (5 bases). The CDR3 contains 16 residues. Trimming removed 3 bases at V and 3 bases at J, with 15 bases between. CDR1 and CDR2 (germline): KGHSH, LQKENI. The CDR3 DNA is TGTGCCAGCTCACCGCCCCCGGGGGGGTACAATCAGCCCCAGCATTTT. Translated: CASSPPPGGYNQPQHF.

This clone was picked up one time. The V call is TRBV10-3, the J call TRBJ2-1, with 8 bases lining up with TRBD1. This CDR3 is built from 16 residues. V lost 6 bases, J lost 2 bases, and 9 bases stayed unmatched. From germline, CDR1 is ENHRY and CDR2 SYGVKD. The DNA for the CDR3 is TGTGCCATCAGCCTTGCCAGGGGGCTGCCCTACAATGAGCAGTTCTTC. Its translation: CAISLARGLPYNEQFF.

This rearrangement joins TRBV28 to TRBJ2-7, with TRBD2 identical over 14 bases. Germline lookup yields CDR1 MDHEN and CDR2 SYDVKM. The ends lost 5 bases at V and 4 bases at J; junction bases unmatched: 4. The CDR3 spans 15 residues. DNA for the CDR3: TGTGCCAGCAGTCTTCGACTAGCGGGAGGGTACGAGCAGTACTTC. As protein: CASSLRLAGGYEQYF.

The rearrangement uses TRBV27 and TRBJ2-5, with TRBD1 matching 9 bases. CDR3 length equals 15 residues. V lost 3 bases to trimming and J lost 5 bases; unmatched junction nucleotides: 7. The V gene's germline CDR1 is MNHEY and CDR2 SMNVEV (reference sequence). CDR3 DNA: TGTGCCAGCAGTTTTGGGACAGGGTATTTGGAGACCCAGTACTTC. It translates to CASSFGTGYLETQYF.

This chain uses TRBV4-1 with TRBJ2-1; TRBD2 is a possible D gene (6 bases). V was clipped by 1 base and J by 6 bases, with 16 bases between them. Germline CDR1 and CDR2: MGHRA and YSYEKL. CDR3 length equals 16 residues. CDR3 loop: CASSQGLRGLGNEQFF. DNA for the CDR3: TGCGCCAGCAGCCAAGGTCTCCGGGGGTTAGGCAATGAGCAGTTCTTC.

This clone occurred once. CDR3 sequence: CAWRGQPTDYEQYF. In DNA, the CDR3 is TGTGCCTGGAGAGGACAGCCCACAGACTACGAGCAGTACTTC. The rearrangement links TRBV30 to TRBJ2-7, with D perhaps matching TRBD1 (6 bases). The germline V and J ends were trimmed by 3 bases and 3 bases, with 15 bases remaining between them. This CDR3 comprises 14 residues. The V gene's germline CDR1 is GTSNPN and CDR2 SVGIG (reference sequence).

V and J are TRBV5-1 and TRBJ2-2; D remains unclear. V lost 1 base to trimming and J lost 0 bases, with 16 bases between them. Germline V gene sequence: CDR1 SGHRS, CDR2 YFSETQ. The CDR3 loop spans 18 amino acids. This CDR3 reads CASSLIVFGLSNTGELFF. DNA of the CDR3: TGCGCCAGCAGCTTGATCGTATTCGGTCTGTCGAACACCGGGGAGCTGTTTTTT.

This chain joins TRBV19 and TRBJ1-1; D may be TRBD1 (5 bases). Germline-derived CDR1 and CDR2 are LNHDA and SQIVND (reference sequence). This CDR3 comprises 14 residues. The V end lost 7 bases, the J end lost 3 bases, and 15 bases lay between the germline ends. CDR3 loop: CASTLNEGDTEAFF. In DNA form, the CDR3 reads TGTGCCAGTACTCTCAACGAAGGGGACACTGAAGCTTTCTTT.

The chain couples TRBV30 to TRBJ1-1; D might be TRBD1 (6 bases). The CDR3 consists of 17 residues. The ends were cut back, 3 bases at V and 0 bases at J, with 20 bases in the middle. Germline V gene lookup returns CDR1 GTSNPN and CDR2 SVGIG (reference sequence). The CDR3 coding sequence is TGTGCCTGGAGCGCCCTACAGGGAAGGATCGTGAACACTGAAGCTTTCTTT. As protein: CAWSALQGRIVNTEAFF.

The V gene is TRBV28, the J gene TRBJ2-7; TRBD1 agrees at 7 bases. V trimming: 3 bases; J trimming: 0 bases; junction bases outside the gene matches: 5. Germline assignment: CDR1 MDHEN and CDR2 SYDVKM. This CDR3 spans 15 amino acids. CDR3 sequence reads: CASSFSRGFSYEQYF. The CDR3, as DNA: TGTGCCAGCAGTTTCAGCAGGGGGTTCTCCTACGAGCAGTACTTC.

The CDR3 sequence: CASSPTDRAEQYF. As DNA, the CDR3 is TGTGCCAGCTCACCCACAGACAGGGCCGAGCAGTACTTC. The chain employs TRBV18 and TRBJ2-7, with 7 bases aligning to TRBD1. Germline assignment: CDR1 KGHSH and CDR2 LQKENI. V gave up 3 bases and J gave up 6 bases; unmatched junction bases: 5. This CDR3 contains 13 residues.

The chain has TRBV28 and TRBJ2-7; TRBD1 is a possible D gene (6 bases). Germline values: CDR1 MDHEN, CDR2 SYDVKM. The CDR3 contains 14 residues. The ends were cut back, 10 bases at V and 2 bases at J, with 18 bases in the middle. This chain's CDR3 is CATGESTAAYEQYF. CDR3 in DNA: TGTGCCACAGGGGAGTCGACAGCTGCCTACGAGCAGTACTTC.

The CDR3 sequence: CASSLAGVNEKLFF. The CDR3 DNA reads TGTGCCAGCAGCTTAGCAGGGGTTAATGAAAAACTGTTTTTT. V usage is TRBV11-2 and J usage is TRBJ1-4; D may be TRBD1 (6 bases). Trimming removed 1 base from V and 4 bases from J, with 7 bases in between. The length of the CDR3 is 14 residues. Germline CDR1 and CDR2: SGHAT and FQNNGV.

A note on this clone: A read error may account for a junction end that differs from germline. This chain connects TRBV20-1 to TRBJ1-1, with D possibly TRBD1 on 6 matching bases. This CDR3 is built from 11 residues. Germline V gives CDR1 DFQATT, CDR2 SNEGSKA (reference sequence). The CDR3 protein is CSARARDTFFF. The DNA for the CDR3 is TGCAGTGCTAGGGCCCGGGACACCTTTTTTTTC.

The chain combines TRBV11-3 with TRBJ1-3; D is unclear. The germline V gene has CDR1 SGHNT and CDR2 YENEEA. The CDR3 extends over 15 amino acids. V lost 2 bases, J lost 0 bases, and 8 bases lay in between. The CDR3 sequence is CASSLRVRSGNTIYF. The CDR3 coding sequence is TGTGCCAGCAGCTTAAGAGTCCGCTCTGGAAACACCATATATTTT.

J is TRBJ2-7 and V is TRBV2; D is unclear. CDR3 length: 13 amino acids. CDR1 is SNHLY, CDR2 FYNNEI, per germline. Trimming stripped 10 bases from V and 3 bases from J, with 16 bases between. The CDR3 region has the DNA TGTGCCATCCAACAAGCGCAAATCTACGAGCAGTACTTC. Translating gives CAIQQAQIYEQYF.

CDR3 nucleotide sequence: TGCGCCAGCAGCAAAGGACTAAAAGGCTACGAGCAGTACTTC. This encodes CASSKGLKGYEQYF. V usage is TRBV5-1 and J usage is TRBJ2-7; the D gene is possibly TRBD2 (6 bases). The germline V gene encodes CDR1 SGHRS and CDR2 YFSETQ. This CDR3 has 14 amino acids. The ends were cut back, 4 bases at V and 3 bases at J, with 14 bases in the middle. Complete variable domain (other parts from reference TRBV5-1 and TRBJ2-7): KAGVTQTPRYLIKTRGQQVTLSCSPISGHRSVSWYQQTPGQGLQFLFEYFSETQRNKGNFPGRFSGRQFSNSRSEMNVSTLELGDSALYLCASSKGLKGYEQYFGPGTRLTVT.